A selection of T cell receptor beta chains follows, all from one sample in a study of blood T cell repertoires in COVID-19. The table came from immunoSEQ multiplex PCR; TCRdb's copy has only in-frame clones and leaves some out. The sample records just over 200,000 clones, roughly 75% being singletons. Source material: peripheral blood. The source of these receptors is a woman aged 70-85 years with acute or convalescent COVID-19. Each CDR3 is given with its conserved first and last residue. Each record gives: V gene, D gene, clone size, J gene, CDR3 DNA, CDR3 protein. D genes are given only for firm matches. Clone size is not always given. Where it is, it says once, few, many or a class for expanded clones.

TRBV10-2,-,-,TRBJ1-5,TGCGCCAGCAAAGGGCAGGGAAATCAGCCCCAGCATTTT,CASKGQGNQPQHF
TRBV27,-,few,TRBJ1-5,TGTGCCAGCAGTTTCAGGCAGAGTAGTCAGCCCCAGCATTTT,CASSFRQSSQPQHF
TRBV19,TRBD2,-,TRBJ2-1,TGTGCCAGTAGTACCCCCTCGACTAGCGGTCTCTACAATGAGCAGTTCTTC,CASSTPSTSGLYNEQFF
TRBV24-1,-,-,TRBJ2-7,TGTGCCACCAGTGAGACCGGGTCCTCCTACGAGCAGTACTTC,CATSETGSSYEQYF
TRBV6-1,-,many,TRBJ2-7,TGTGCCAGCAGTGATCCTCGCGAGCCTTCCTACGAGCAGTACTTC,CASSDPREPSYEQYF
TRBV11-2,-,-,TRBJ2-1,TGTGCCAGCGGTGTAGGGGCAGTCGCCTACAATGAGCAGTTCTTC,CASGVGAVAYNEQFF
TRBV30,-,-,TRBJ1-5,TGTGCCTTCTCCTCCCGGGGGGGCTTAGATCAGCCCCAGCATTTT,CAFSSRGGLDQPQHF
TRBV7-8,TRBD2,-,TRBJ2-1,TGTGCCAGCAGCTCCCGCGCCGGACTAGCCTCATGGGAGCAGTTCTTC,CASSSRAGLASWEQFF
TRBV7-2,-,-,TRBJ2-7,TGTGCCAGCGGCCTTTCCTACGAGCAGTACTTC,CASGLSYEQYF
TRBV9,TRBD2,few,TRBJ2-3,TGTGCCAGCAGCGTAGGACTAGCGGGCACAGATACGCAGTATTTT,CASSVGLAGTDTQYF
TRBV2,-,-,TRBJ2-2,TGTGCCAGCAGGCGGCTCTTCACCGGGGAGCTGTTTTTT,CASRRLFTGELFF
TRBV5-1,-,-,TRBJ1-4,TGCGCCAGCAGCCTCCAGGGGTCTAATGAAAAACTGTTTTTT,CASSLQGSNEKLFF
TRBV2,TRBD1,-,TRBJ1-5,TGTGCCAGCAGTCCACAGGGGGGGAGCAATCAGCCCCAGCATTTT,CASSPQGGSNQPQHF
TRBV5-1,TRBD1,-,TRBJ2-7,TGCGCCAGCAGCTTGGGGGGACAGGGTACCTACGAGCAGTACTTC,CASSLGGQGTYEQYF
TRBV6-4,-,-,TRBJ2-2,TGTGCCAGCAGTGACGAAGGGGCCGGGGAGCTGTTTTTT,CASSDEGAGELFF
TRBV5-6,TRBD1,-,TRBJ1-5,TGTGCCAGCAGCTTTGGACAGGGGAGCAATCAGCCCCAGCATTTT,CASSFGQGSNQPQHF
TRBV24-1,TRBD2,-,TRBJ2-5,TGTGCCACCAGTGTAGCGGGAGTACGGGAGACCCAGTACTTC,CATSVAGVRETQYF
TRBV2,TRBD2,few,TRBJ2-7,TGTGCCAGCCTCTTACTAGCGGGAGTTGACGAGCAGTACTTC,CASLLLAGVDEQYF
TRBV6-5,TRBD1,-,TRBJ2-1,TGTGCCAGCACGGACAGGGGGCTTAGAAATGAGCAGTTCTTC,CASTDRGLRNEQFF
TRBV6-5,-,-,TRBJ2-7,TGTGCCAGCAGGGTCCTACCAAGCGGCACCTACGAGCAGTACTTC,CASRVLPSGTYEQYF
TRBV28,TRBD1,-,TRBJ1-4,TGTGCCAGCAGTTTGTTGGGACAGGGGTCCGGAGAGGGAAAACTGTTTTTT,CASSLLGQGSGEGKLFF
TRBV6-5,TRBD2,once,TRBJ2-1,TGTGCCAGCAGCGGACTAGCGGCTTACAATGAGCAGTTCTTC,CASSGLAAYNEQFF
TRBV5-1,-,-,TRBJ1-4,TGCGCCAGCAGCTTAGGACAGACACCCCCGGAAAAACTGTTTTTT,CASSLGQTPPEKLFF
TRBV28,TRBD1,-,TRBJ1-5,TGTGCCAGCAGTTTATACAGGGGAGGCCAGCCCCAGCATTTT,CASSLYRGGQPQHF
TRBV24-1,TRBD1,-,TRBJ1-2,TGTGCCACCAGTGATGGACAGGCCTATGGCTACACCTTC,CATSDGQAYGYTF
TRBV2,-,-,TRBJ2-7,TGTGCCAGCGTCACTCAAGCGCGCGAGCAGTACTTC,CASVTQAREQYF
TRBV11-2,TRBD1,-,TRBJ1-2,TGTGCCAGCAGCATTCACCTCGGGACAGGGGGCTATGGCTACACCTTC,CASSIHLGTGGYGYTF
TRBV11-3,-,-,TRBJ2-7,TGTGCCAGCAGCTCGGGAAGGGACTACGAGCAGTACTTC,CASSSGRDYEQYF
TRBV6-1,-,-,TRBJ2-7,TGTGCCAGCAGTGAAGCAACCGGGGCCTACGAGCAGTACTTC,CASSEATGAYEQYF
TRBV18,-,-,TRBJ1-6,TGTGCCAGCTCACCAAGCGGAGGAATCTCCTATAATTCACCCCTCCACTTT,CASSPSGGISYNSPLHF
TRBV19,-,-,TRBJ1-4,TGTGCCAGTAGTACCAGGGGAACTAATGAAAAACTGTTTTTT,CASSTRGTNEKLFF
TRBV2,TRBD1,-,TRBJ2-1,TGTGCCAGCAGTGGACATCCGGGACAGGGACCCTACAATGAGCAGTTCTTC,CASSGHPGQGPYNEQFF
TRBV6-1,-,-,TRBJ1-3,TGTGCCAGCAGTGAATTGATAGCTGGGAGGGACACCATATATTTT,CASSELIAGRDTIYF
TRBV4-1,-,-,TRBJ1-1,TGCGCCAGCAGCCAAGTCGCGGGCACTGAAGCTTTCTTT,CASSQVAGTEAFF
TRBV6-5,-,-,TRBJ1-3,TGTGCCAGCAGTTGGACAGATGACTCTGGAAACACCATATATTTT,CASSWTDDSGNTIYF
TRBV7-9,TRBD2,-,TRBJ2-1,TGTGCCAGCAGCTTAAGTACCCGGGCTAGCGGGAGCGACAATGAGCAGTTCTTC,CASSLSTRASGSDNEQFF
TRBV25-1,-,-,TRBJ1-3,TGTGCCAGCAGGCAGGGAAGTGCTGGAAACACCATATATTTT,CASRQGSAGNTIYF
TRBV19,TRBD1,-,TRBJ1-1,TGTGCCAGTAGAAGCAGGGACAGGATGAACACTGAAGCTTTCTTT,CASRSRDRMNTEAFF
TRBV10-3,-,-,TRBJ2-7,TGTGCCATCAGTGAGGGCGGGTTTAGGACCTACGAGCAGTACTTC,CAISEGGFRTYEQYF
TRBV15,-,-,TRBJ2-7,TGTGCCACCAGCAGAGATGGCAGGCTTTCCTACGAGCAGTACTTC,CATSRDGRLSYEQYF
TRBV6-5,-,-,TRBJ2-2,TGTGCCAGCAGCTCGGGACTGGCCAGGGGGGAGCTGTTTTTT,CASSSGLARGELFF
TRBV15,TRBD2,-,TRBJ2-1,TGTGCCACCAGCAGAGAATCCGGGACTAGCGGGAAGAATGAGCAGTTCTTC,CATSRESGTSGKNEQFF
TRBV14,-,-,TRBJ2-7,TGTGCCAGCAGCCCCCGGGAGTTTGGCCACGAGCAGTACTTC,CASSPREFGHEQYF
TRBV4-1,-,-,TRBJ2-3,TGCGCCAGCAGCCAAGATCTCCATACGCAGTATTTT,CASSQDLHTQYF
TRBV12-3/TRBV12-4,-,-,TRBJ2-7,TGTGCCAGCACCCCTCAACGGGCGGGGGAGCAGTACTTC,CASTPQRAGEQYF
TRBV24-1,TRBD2,once,TRBJ2-1,TGTGCCACCAGTGAAGCGGGACCCCGGGGGGTCGATGAGCAGTTCTTC,CATSEAGPRGVDEQFF
TRBV3-1/TRBV3-2,TRBD1,-,TRBJ2-1,TGTGCCAGCAGCCGAGGGTCCGGGACAGGGAACAATGAGCAGTTCTTC,CASSRGSGTGNNEQFF
TRBV10-2,-,-,TRBJ1-2,TGCGCCAGCAGTGCTACAGGGAAGTATGGCTACACCTTC,CASSATGKYGYTF
TRBV2,TRBD2,-,TRBJ2-2,TGTGCCAGCAGTGGGGAACTAGCGGGAACCGGGGAGCTGTTTTTT,CASSGELAGTGELFF
TRBV28,-,-,TRBJ1-5,TGTGCCAGCACGCCACAAAAGTATAGCAATCAGCCCCAGCATTTT,CASTPQKYSNQPQHF
TRBV6-5,-,-,TRBJ2-3,TGTGCCAGCAGTTACACCGGGAACACAGATACGCAGTATTTT,CASSYTGNTDTQYF
TRBV10-3,TRBD2,-,TRBJ2-3,TGTGCCACCTGCGAATTCGGGGGGAGGACAGATACGCAGTATTTT,CATCEFGGRTDTQYF
TRBV2,TRBD1,-,TRBJ1-6,TGTGCCACCTACTCGGGACAGGGAAATTCACCCCTCCACTTT,CATYSGQGNSPLHF